What follows are 20 T cell receptor beta chains derived from one specimen sequenced in a study of T cells in localized non-small cell lung cancer. Clones were read by immunoSEQ multiplex PCR, and TCRdb kept only the in-frame ones, dropping some. This table has about 70,000 clones, roughly 90% appearing once. Sequences were derived from peripheral blood, sampled before any cancer treatment. Receptors originate from a male donor aged 60 or older with stage III squamous cell lung carcinoma.

This rearrangement joins TRBV5-1 to TRBJ2-2; D may be TRBD1 or TRBD2 (5 bases each). The V gene's germline CDR1 is SGHRS and CDR2 YFSETQ. This CDR3 comprises 14 residues. The germline V and J ends were trimmed by 0 bases and 6 bases, with 9 bases remaining between them. The CDR3 reads CASSLELGAGELFF. The CDR3 DNA sequence: TGCGCCAGCAGCTTGGAACTGGGGGCCGGGGAGCTGTTTTTT.

The chain carries TRBV9 and TRBJ2-7; 7 bases map to TRBD2. Germline-derived CDR1 and CDR2 are SGDLS and YYNGEE. CDR3 length: 16 amino acids. V gave up 0 bases and J gave up 2 bases; unmatched junction bases: 8. CDR3 coding DNA: TGTGCCAGCAGCGTAGCTACGGGGGGTCCTACCTACGAGCAGTACTTC. Amino acids: CASSVATGGPTYEQYF.

This sequence joins TRBV5-5 and TRBJ2-2, with D possibly being TRBD1 (6 bases). The V and J ends lost 5 bases and 3 bases respectively, with 14 bases between them. The length of the CDR3 is 15 residues. CDR1 and CDR2 (germline): SGHKS, YYEKEE (reference sequence). CDR3 bases: TGTGCCAGCAGTCTCAGTACAGGGTACACCGGGGAGCTGTTTTTT. This codes for CASSLSTGYTGELFF.

The J gene is TRBJ2-6, the V gene TRBV19; no reliable D call. Trimming shortened V by 4 bases and J by 5 bases, and 12 bases separated the two germline ends. This CDR3 region has 15 residues. Germline CDR1 is LNHDA and CDR2 is SQIVND (reference sequence). Written as DNA, the CDR3 is TGTGCCAGTAGTAGTCAGATTGGGAGGGCCAACGTCCTGACTTTC. It yields the protein CASSSQIGRANVLTF.

The gene calls are TRBV7-7 and TRBJ2-3, with D possibly TRBD2 on 6 matching bases. The ends were cut back, 1 base at V and 0 bases at J, with 8 bases in the middle. Germline V CDR1 and CDR2: SSHAT, FNYEAQ (reference sequence). The CDR3 totals 15 residues. CDR3 protein: CASSLVGGSTDTQYF. In DNA form, the CDR3 reads TGTGCCAGCAGCTTAGTCGGGGGTAGCACAGATACGCAGTATTTT.

This clone was detected only once. The chain joins TRBV18 to TRBJ1-1, with 9 nucleotides matching TRBD1. The J segment lost 5 bases and the V segment lost 3 bases, leaving 13 bases of the junction unmatched. Looked up from germline, CDR1 is KGHSH and CDR2 is LQKENI. CDR3 size: 17 residues. The CDR3: CASSPPGQGIRATEAFF. The CDR3 DNA is TGTGCCAGCTCACCCCCGGGACAGGGTATAAGAGCGACTGAAGCTTTCTTT.

This chain connects TRBV7-3 to TRBJ1-2; no definite D call. The germline V gene encodes CDR1 SGHTA and CDR2 FQGTGA. The CDR3 contains 13 residues. V dropped 2 bases and J dropped 7 bases, with 11 bases sitting between them. The CDR3 sequence is CASSLGPVGGYTF. CDR3 in DNA: TGTGCCAGCAGCTTAGGGCCAGTAGGTGGCTACACCTTC.

J is TRBJ1-1 and V is TRBV2, with 9 bases that match TRBD1. CDR1 is SNHLY, CDR2 FYNNEI, per germline. Trimming removed 6 bases from V and 1 base from J; junction bases left unmatched: 6. The CDR3 contains 15 residues. This CDR3 reads CASRGQGSRNTEAFF. The DNA for the CDR3 is TGTGCCAGCAGGGGACAGGGCAGCAGGAACACTGAAGCTTTCTTT.

This chain joins TRBV7-9 and TRBJ2-1; tentative D call: TRBD1 (7 bases). The germline V gene has CDR1 SEHNR and CDR2 FQNEAQ (reference sequence). The CDR3 is made up of 14 amino acids. Trimming stripped 1 base from V and 9 bases from J, with 13 bases between. CDR3: CASSLVGGGGEQFF. CDR3 DNA: TGTGCCAGCAGCTTAGTTGGAGGGGGCGGTGAGCAGTTCTTC.

The V call is TRBV27, the J call TRBJ2-2, with 7 positions matching TRBD1. V was clipped by 5 bases and J by 4 bases; unmatched bases: 4. Germline V gene sequence: CDR1 MNHEY, CDR2 SMNVEV (reference sequence). The CDR3 contains 14 residues. DNA for the CDR3: TGTGCCAGCAGTCGCAACAGGGGCACCGGGGAGCTGTTTTTT. Residues: CASSRNRGTGELFF.

The genes are TRBV2 and TRBJ1-6, with D possibly TRBD1 on 5 matching bases. The ends were cut back, 2 bases at V and 0 bases at J, with 8 bases in the middle. CDR3 length: 16 residues. Germline V gene sequence: CDR1 SNHLY, CDR2 FYNNEI. The CDR3 nucleotides are TGTGCCAGCAGTGAAAGGACACACTCCTATAATTCACCCCTCCACTTT. Its protein is CASSERTHSYNSPLHF.

The CDR3 DNA sequence: TGCGCCAGCAGTGAATCGGACGGAAACACTGAAGCTTTCTTT. Its protein product is CASSESDGNTEAFF. The chain carries TRBV10-2 and TRBJ1-1; D is uncertain. The ends were cut back, 3 bases at V and 2 bases at J, with 10 bases in the middle. CDR1 is WSHSY and CDR2 is SAAADI in the germline V gene. This CDR3 has 14 amino acids.

The J gene is TRBJ2-5, the V gene TRBV25-1; D assignment may be TRBD1 or TRBD2 (6 bases each). The V and J ends lost 1 base and 3 bases respectively, with 18 bases between them. In germline, CDR1 is MGHDK, CDR2 SYGVNS. The CDR3 has 17 amino acids. In nucleotides, the CDR3 is TGTGCCAGCAGTGAATTTGGAGGGGGTCAGGGAAAAGAGACCCAGTACTTC. Amino acids: CASSEFGGGQGKETQYF.

This sequence joins TRBV30 and TRBJ2-5; TRBD1 aligns across 10 bases. Germline trimming cut 3 bases from V and 5 bases from J; bases unmatched to any gene: 6. CDR3 length: 14 residues. CDR1 is GTSNPN, CDR2 SVGIG, per germline (reference sequence). CDR3 nucleotides: TGTGCCTGGAGACCCGACAGGGGGCACGAGACCCAGTACTTC. This sequence encodes CAWRPDRGHETQYF.

The chain carries TRBV9 and TRBJ2-1; a possible D gene is TRBD2 (7 bases). Trimming removed 3 bases at V and 8 bases at J, with 15 bases between. CDR3 size: 14 residues. Germline values: CDR1 SGDLS, CDR2 YYNGEE. CDR3 nucleotide sequence: TGTGCCAGCAGCGCCCTAGGGAGGGGGGATGAGCAGTTCTTC. Translation: CASSALGRGDEQFF. Together with reference TRBV9 and TRBJ2-1, the CDR3 gives the full variable domain: DSGVTQTPKHLITATGQRVTLRCSPRSGDLSVYWYQQSLDQGLQFLIQYYNGEERAKGNILERFSAQQFPDLHSELNLSSLELGDSALYFCASSALGRGDEQFFGPGTRLTVL.

This chain connects TRBV5-1 to TRBJ2-2; TRBD2 agrees at 7 bases. V shed 1 base and J 0 bases; nucleotides not matched to a gene: 9. The CDR3 runs 18 residues. Germline CDR1 SGHRS, CDR2 YFSETQ. The CDR3 bases are TGCGCCAGCAGCTTGTTGTCAGGGAGGGCGCCGAACACCGGGGAGCTGTTTTTT. It translates to CASSLLSGRAPNTGELFF.

This chain links TRBV12-5 with TRBJ2-3; 10 positions agree with TRBD2. In germline, CDR1 is LGHNT, CDR2 FRNRAP. There are 15 residues in the CDR3. V lost 10 bases to trimming and J lost 6 bases; unmatched junction nucleotides: 13. The chain's CDR3 is CAIGSGGAFADTQYF. In DNA, the CDR3 is TGTGCTATAGGAAGCGGGGGGGCCTTTGCCGATACGCAGTATTTT.

This sequence joins TRBV19 and TRBJ1-2, with no clear D. The germline V gene encodes CDR1 LNHDA and CDR2 SQIVND (reference sequence). The CDR3 is 14 amino acids. The V end lost 5 bases, the J end lost 5 bases, and 15 bases lay between the germline ends. The CDR3 loop reads CASSRTASSYGYTF. In nucleotides, the CDR3 is TGTGCCAGTAGTCGGACGGCGTCTAGTTATGGCTACACCTTC.

The chain recombines TRBV19 with TRBJ1-4; no definite D call. The CDR3 runs 16 residues. Germline V lookup: CDR1 LNHDA, CDR2 SQIVND (reference sequence). Trimming removed 4 bases at V and 6 bases at J, with 18 bases between. The CDR3, as DNA: TGTGCCAGTAGTAGGGTGGGCACTCGAGAAGATGAAAAACTGTTTTTT. It specifies CASSRVGTREDEKLFF.

The chain links TRBV7-9 to TRBJ1-5; 7 nucleotides agree with TRBD1. CDR3 length: 14 residues. V lost 5 bases and J lost 2; bases outside the gene matches: 3. Looked up from germline, CDR1 is SEHNR and CDR2 is FQNEAQ (reference sequence). In DNA, the CDR3 is TGTGCCAGCAGCCAGGGGGGTGGCAATCAGCCCCAGCATTTT. This translates into CASSQGGGNQPQHF.